This T cell receptor beta chain was captured by sequencing in a study of shared clonotypes between healthy human individuals (dated by TCRdb to 2018 to 2021). About the study as a whole: Three men and two women, aged 18 to 49 years, made up the cohort. Each donor's leukapheresis produced roughly between about 0.9 and 9.5 billion PBMCs. The study deeply sequenced blood TCR repertoires of 5 or 6 healthy adults to estimate repertoire size and the extent of clonotype sharing between individuals. For each donor, three plates each were used for CD4 naive and CD4 memory, two plates were used for CD8 naive, and one plate was used for CD8 memory. Different laboratories and diverse techniques were used to prepare libraries and sequence TCR repertoires, to increase sequencing depth and limit assay-specific biases. Broad study findings and their caveats: Pairwise subsampling indicated that sequencing depth was expected to affect the degree of clonotype sharing among donors. Only blood was sampled, and tissue TCR repertoires likely differ from those in blood. Naive subsets generally had larger estimated clonotype richness than memory subsets did. Sharing across several donors was observed for 4.5% to 6.5% of naive CD4, under 4% of naive CD8, about 2.5% of memory CD4, and approximately 0.41% of memory CD8 clonotypes. Higher generation probabilities were observed for clonotypes shared by all four sorted-subset donors than for non-shared clonotypes. Even with the large sequencing depth, rarefaction of the sorted-subset datasets indicated that sequencing was incomplete. The genetic and exposure-history diversity represented was limited by the small number of donors.

Based on the germline V gene (reference sequence), the CDR1 and CDR2 sequences are GTSNPN and SVGIG. There are 14 amino acids in the CDR3, from cysteine to phenylalanine inclusive. The only DNA kept is the CDR3, 42 bases in frame from the first base. Trimmed from V: 3 bases; trimmed from J: 9 bases; junction bases lacking a gene match: 3. With respect to this clone: This clone's antigen is unknown. The record has no base qualities; no much larger clone is one base away.

Using the deep immunoSEQ assay, multiplex PCR amplified TCR CDR3 regions from genomic DNA. Extracted genomic DNA from each cell subset was distributed evenly across all wells of several immunoSEQ 96-well plates, and each plate was treated as a replicate. Each replicate PCR for sorted subsets received around 200 ng genomic DNA, equal to 28,000 or so T cell genomes. Purified libraries were quantified with a Qubit 3.0 fluorometer, sized on a Bioanalyzer 2100, and re-quantified with the KAPA Library Quantification kit. Every immunoSEQ 96-well plate was sequenced on a separate single-read 150-cycle Illumina NextSeq 550 flow cell. Regarding the original processing steps: Because the immunoSEQ output held only junctional sequences and lacked quality scores, the filtering could not match the filtering applied to full-length reads. Sequences were annotated with PyIR, a Python wrapper for IgBLAST v1.9, and V/J genes and CDR3 were assigned using IMGT germline references. Reads were filtered out if the reads had weak V/J assignments (E-value above 1e-6), no CDR3, stop codons, out-of-frame junctions, or ambiguous translated residues. V3J clonotypes were defined as sequences sharing an identical inferred V gene, J gene, and CDR3 amino acid sequence. Percentage overlap between repertoires was calculated by dividing the number of shared unique clonotypes by the size of the smaller repertoire. Three approaches were used to assess repertoire richness: RTK rarefaction, the Chao1 estimator, and Recon v2.1 estimates of unobserved clonotypes. Generation probabilities were computed with OLGA for all TCRbeta clonotypes obtained by the gDNA method from several donors. Here the immuneACCESS table is served through TCRdb, limited to in-frame sequences with V and J called. Missing clones are a known gap in these copies; in checked studies unresolved V genes cover under half, and the rest lacks a known reason. V and J calls and clone size are given by that table; D and trimming were obtained from the DNA. The sample profile shows around 990,000 clones; about 80% of them were found once. Together, the top ten hold approximately 0.95% of the sample.

The donors were healthy, HIV-negative adults who had no recently reported acute infections or vaccinations. Every donor was a Caucasian adult living in Nashville, Tennessee, USA. CD4+ T cells were enriched through magnetic negative selection, after which naive cells were positively selected on CD45RA and the remaining negative fraction served as the memory subset. Blood was obtained by leukapheresis, after which PBMCs were separated by Ficoll-Histopaque density gradient centrifugation and cryopreserved in liquid nitrogen vapor phase. Purity and quantity of every magnetically sorted T cell population were checked by analytical flow cytometry. Genomic DNA was isolated from every sorted fraction and measured by UV absorbance on a Nanodrop 2000c.

The source is a man between 18 and 29 years old in good health. Some clones in this sample may be carry-over from other donors' samples. Here the chain combines TRBV30 and TRBJ2-1; TRBD2 fits 15 bases in the junction. Input material: memory CD4+ T cells from PBMCs. Interpreted using the paper, the cell subset or site label stands for: CD45RA-negative fraction. The CDR3 here reads CAWSRGLAGGEQFF. The sequenced DNA is TGTGCCTGGAGCAGGGGACTAGCGGGAGGTGAGCAGTTCTTC.